This T cell receptor (beta chain) came from a study of blood T cell repertoires in COVID-19. Across the study: Samples of COVID-19 (acute and convalescent) were obtained from the United States, Italy and Spain. The cDNA or gDNA used as material had been derived from T cells, B-cell-depleted T cells, or PBMCs.

Original methodology: The assay estimated nucleated cells by amplifying reference gene primers. This table comes from immunoSEQ multiplex PCR, and its TCRdb copy is limited to in-frame clones, with some not included. The DNA was the basis for D and trimming; V, J and clone size are from that table. The table shows around 100,000 clones, with around 83% occurring only once. The source material was peripheral blood. The sequence was obtained from an older man with active or convalescent COVID-19.

The CDR3 nucleotides are TGCGCCAGCAGCGACAGGGACAATTCACCCCTCCACTTT. This gives the protein CASSDRDNSPLHF. This chain links TRBV5-1 with TRBJ1-6; 7 nucleotides line up with TRBD1. The CDR3 runs 13 residues. V lost 4 bases to trimming and J lost 7 bases; unmatched junction nucleotides: 2. The germline V gene has CDR1 SGHRS and CDR2 YFSETQ.